This T cell receptor (beta chain) was identified in a study of T cell clones after liver transplantation. CDR3 size: 18 residues. Germline V gene lookup returns CDR1 SGHDT and CDR2 YYEEEE. Trimming at V came to 0 bases and at J to 2 bases, leaving 8 bases not matched to a gene. Unstimulated PBMCs were sorted into CD3+CD4+ and CD3+CD8+ populations. TCRdb keeps only in-frame clones here, not all; method: immunoSEQ multiplex PCR. The sample records 55,000 to 80,000 clones, more than 75% being singletons. This material consisted of CD4+ T cells from blood, taken before liver transplant. The TCR originated in a human donor who received a liver transplant. The chain uses TRBV5-6 and TRBJ1-3, with 10 positions matching TRBD1. CDR3: CASSLVSVGQGAGNTIYF. CDR3 in DNA: TGTGCCAGCAGCTTGGTTAGTGTTGGACAGGGGGCTGGAAACACCATATATTTT.